What follows are 24 T cell receptor beta chains derived from one specimen sequenced in a study of OX40 agonist ivuxolimab in advanced cancers. TCRdb's copy holds only in-frame clones and misses some; the assay was immunoSEQ multiplex PCR. The sample carries more than 70,000 clones, almost 85% recorded once. This sample comprised CD4+ or CD8+ T cells sorted from blood, obtained in a trial of the OX40 agonist ivuxolimab. The receptors originated from an adult with an advanced solid tumor such as melanoma, head and neck, liver or kidney cancer.

The gene calls are TRBV6-1 and TRBJ2-7, with TRBD1 identical over 7 bases. Germline loops: CDR1 MNHNS, CDR2 SASEGT. Losses at the gene ends were 6 bases for V and 5 bases for J; bases not matched to a gene: 7. CDR3 size: 13 residues. Here the CDR3 reads CASRPTGYDEQYF. The CDR3 DNA is TGTGCCAGCAGGCCGACAGGGTACGACGAGCAGTACTTC.

This clone has only one observation. The chain has TRBV5-6 and TRBJ2-5; tentatively, D is TRBD2 (6 bases). The CDR3 has 12 amino acids. With 6 bases removed from V and 7 bases from J, the gap between germline ends came to 13 bases. Germline CDR1 is SGHDT and CDR2 is YYEEEE. The CDR3 here is CASTDGEVTQYF. CDR3 in DNA: TGTGCCAGCACCGACGGGGAGGTGACCCAGTACTTC.

V is TRBV4-2 and J is TRBJ1-6, with a possible D match to TRBD1 (6 bases). This CDR3 has 14 residues. Between the trimmed V and J ends, which lost 5 bases and 7 bases, there was a span of 12 bases. Germline CDR1 LGHNA, CDR2 YNFKEQ. CDR3 region: CASSSGQQNSPLHF. CDR3 bases: TGTGCCAGCAGCTCCGGACAGCAAAATTCACCCCTCCACTTT.

The chain links TRBV10-3 to TRBJ1-5; 7 bases map to TRBD1. V shed 6 bases and J 7 bases; nucleotides not matched to a gene: 6. CDR3 length equals 13 residues. The germline CDR1 and CDR2 sequences are ENHRY and SYGVKD. In DNA, the CDR3 is TGTGCCATCAGAGAGGGGGCTGGGCAGCCCCAGCATTTT. As protein: CAIREGAGQPQHF.

The sample holds one count of this clone. The chain uses TRBV27 and TRBJ2-2; 8 bases map to TRBD1. V trimming: 0 bases; J trimming: 5 bases; junction bases outside the gene matches: 11. The CDR3 is 18 residues long. Germline loops: CDR1 MNHEY, CDR2 SMNVEV (reference sequence). Here the CDR3 DNA reads TGTGCCAGCAGTTTATCGTCCTCCAGGGGGCTTGGAACCGGGGAGCTGTTTTTT. Amino acids: CASSLSSSRGLGTGELFF.

The chain couples TRBV2 to TRBJ2-7, with D perhaps matching TRBD2 (5 bases). V was shortened by 4 bases and J by 4 bases, with 14 bases between the two germline ends. Germline V CDR1 and CDR2: SNHLY, FYNNEI. There are 14 residues in the CDR3. The CDR3 region is CASSVISGLYEQYF. The CDR3 bases are TGTGCCAGCAGTGTTATCAGCGGTTTGTACGAGCAGTACTTC.

This clone occurred a few times. The genes are TRBV20-1 and TRBJ1-6, with D unresolved. Germline assignment: CDR1 DFQATT and CDR2 SNEGSKA (reference sequence). The CDR3 has 11 amino acids. With 3 bases removed from V and 6 bases from J, the gap between germline ends came to 3 bases. CDR3 bases: TGCAGTGCTAGTCGTAATTCACCCCTCCACTTT. Its protein product is CSASRNSPLHF.

The gene calls are TRBV7-9 and TRBJ2-1; 9 nucleotides line up with TRBD2. From germline, CDR1 is SEHNR and CDR2 FQNEAQ (reference sequence). This CDR3 is built from 16 residues. V was pared by 3 bases and J by 2 bases, with 5 bases of the junction left unmatched. The CDR3 protein is CASSLSLAGTYNEQFF. For the CDR3, the DNA is TGTGCCAGCAGCTTGTCTCTAGCGGGAACCTACAATGAGCAGTTCTTC.

CDR3 amino acids: CASNFGDREDQPQHF. In DNA form, the CDR3 reads TGTGCCAGCAACTTCGGGGACAGGGAGGATCAGCCCCAGCATTTT. V is TRBV7-9 and J is TRBJ1-5, with 9 nucleotides matching TRBD1. The CDR3 runs to 15 residues. The J segment lost 5 bases and the V segment lost 7 bases, leaving 9 bases of the junction unmatched. Germline values: CDR1 SEHNR, CDR2 FQNEAQ (reference sequence).

The chain has TRBV18 and TRBJ2-1; 7 positions match TRBD1. CDR3 length: 16 amino acids. In germline, CDR1 is KGHSH, CDR2 LQKENI. The V gene end was trimmed by 3 bases and the J gene end by 6 bases; junction bases not matched to a gene: 11. The CDR3 reads CASSPYSDRSSNEQFF. As DNA, the CDR3 is TGTGCCAGCTCACCCTATTCGGACAGGTCATCCAATGAGCAGTTCTTC. Together with reference TRBV18 and TRBJ2-1, the CDR3 gives the full variable domain: NAGVMQNPRHLVRRRGQEARLRCSPMKGHSHVYWYRQLPEEGLKFMVYLQKENIIDESGMPKERFSAEFPKEGPSILRIQQVVRGDSAAYFCASSPYSDRSSNEQFFGPGTRLTVL.

This clone has more than one count but fewer than ten. The genes are TRBV5-4 and TRBJ2-7; the match to TRBD2 covers 15 bases. The CDR3 loop spans 16 amino acids. J gave up 7 bases and V 3 bases, and 8 bases lay outside the gene matches. The germline V gene has CDR1 SGHNT and CDR2 YYREEE (reference sequence). CDR3 sequence reads: CASSSGLAGGPGEQYF. The DNA of the CDR3 is TGTGCCAGCAGCTCGGGACTAGCGGGAGGCCCCGGGGAGCAGTACTTC.

The V gene is TRBV11-2, the J gene TRBJ2-1; 7 bases agree with TRBD2. CDR1 is SGHAT, CDR2 FQNNGV, per germline. V lost 5 bases, J lost 7 bases, and 14 bases stayed unmatched. This CDR3 is built from 16 residues. The CDR3 reads CASSAWPGGKVNEQFF. The CDR3 DNA follows: TGTGCCAGCAGCGCTTGGCCGGGGGGTAAGGTAAATGAGCAGTTCTTC.

The DNA of the CDR3 is TGTGCCAGCAGCTTAGATAGAAAGGGGACAGACAATCAGCCCCAGCATTTT. Protein product: CASSLDRKGTDNQPQHF. The J gene is TRBJ1-5, the V gene TRBV11-3, with TRBD1 matching 7 bases. CDR1 is SGHNT, CDR2 YENEEA, per germline. J gave up 3 bases and V 0 bases, and 8 bases lay outside the gene matches. The CDR3 is 17 residues long.

This sequence joins TRBV6-1 and TRBJ2-7; D is perhaps TRBD2 (5 bases). Germline V gene lookup returns CDR1 MNHNS and CDR2 SASEGT. The germline V and J ends were trimmed by 2 bases and 1 base, with 12 bases remaining between them. CDR3 length: 15 residues. The CDR3 loop is CASSETPSPSYEQYF. CDR3 DNA: TGTGCCAGCAGTGAAACCCCTAGCCCTTCCTACGAGCAGTACTTC.

V gene TRBV28 combines with J gene TRBJ2-7; TRBD2 matches at 12 bases. The length of the CDR3 is 16 residues. Germline CDR1 and CDR2: MDHEN and SYDVKM. V shed 5 bases and J 2 bases; nucleotides not matched to a gene: 7. The CDR3 DNA follows: TGTGCCAGCAGTACCGAACTAGCGGGAGGCCCCTACGAGCAGTACTTC. Translation: CASSTELAGGPYEQYF.

J is TRBJ1-1 and V is TRBV19; D gene unclear. Between the trimmed V and J ends, which lost 10 bases and 3 bases, there was a span of 15 bases. From germline, CDR1 is LNHDA and CDR2 SQIVND (reference sequence). This CDR3 has 13 amino acids. The CDR3 coding sequence is TGTGCCACGTCAAGGGCAGAGGACACTGAAGCTTTCTTT. This encodes CATSRAEDTEAFF.

The V call is TRBV5-1, the J call TRBJ2-3; D is perhaps TRBD2 (6 bases). Germline assignment: CDR1 SGHRS and CDR2 YFSETQ. The CDR3 consists of 16 residues. V shed 1 base and J shed 8 bases, with 20 bases lying between them. The CDR3 is CASSLWTRREEATQYF. CDR3 bases: TGCGCCAGCAGCTTGTGGACGAGGCGGGAAGAAGCTACGCAGTATTTT.

The count of this clone is one. CDR3 in DNA: TGCGCCAGCAGTCATAAAATGGCCCCGAGCAATCAGCCCCAGCATTTT. Its translation is CASSHKMAPSNQPQHF. The chain combines TRBV23-1 with TRBJ1-5; D not resolved. TRBV23-1 is filed as an ORF, its function uncertain. Trimming took off 3 bases at V and 1 base at J, with 13 bases between the two ends. The CDR3 is 16 amino acids.

This clone has more than one count but fewer than ten. DNA for the CDR3: TGCGCCAGCAGCTTGGGCGGAACAGCGGAGGGTCAGCCCCAGCATTTT. This codes for CASSLGGTAEGQPQHF. The chain joins TRBV5-1 to TRBJ1-5; D is unclear. Between the trimmed V and J ends, which lost 0 bases and 6 bases, there was a span of 16 bases. The CDR3 is made up of 16 amino acids. In germline, CDR1 is SGHRS, CDR2 YFSETQ.

The chain combines TRBV4-2 with TRBJ1-4; the match to TRBD1 covers 10 bases. This CDR3 contains 14 residues. Germline-derived CDR1 and CDR2 are LGHNA and YNFKEQ. The V gene end was trimmed by 1 base and the J gene end by 7 bases; junction bases not matched to a gene: 0. CDR3 DNA sequence: TGTGCCAGCAGCCAAGGGGACAGGGGTGAAAAACTGTTTTTT. This translates into CASSQGDRGEKLFF.

This clone was detected once. This chain uses TRBV7-2 with TRBJ2-7, with 8 positions matching TRBD2. The CDR3 runs to 16 residues. V gave up 6 bases and J gave up 2 bases; unmatched junction bases: 12. The germline gives CDR1 SGHTA, CDR2 FQGNSA. CDR3 bases: TGTGCCAGCAGTTTGTCCTCGGGAGGGGCCCCCTACGAGCAGTACTTC. Translated: CASSLSSGGAPYEQYF.

The chain uses TRBV18 and TRBJ2-3; D uncertain. The germline CDR1 and CDR2 sequences are KGHSH and LQKENI. The CDR3 extends over 13 amino acids. Trimming cost V 2 bases and J 2 bases, with 5 bases left between them. CDR3: CASSPRDTDTQYF. In DNA form, the CDR3 reads TGTGCCAGCTCACCAAGGGACACAGATACGCAGTATTTT. Full variable domain (rest looked up from reference TRBV18 and TRBJ2-3): NAGVMQNPRHLVRRRGQEARLRCSPMKGHSHVYWYRQLPEEGLKFMVYLQKENIIDESGMPKERFSAEFPKEGPSILRIQQVVRGDSAAYFCASSPRDTDTQYFGPGTRLTVL.

V gene TRBV11-2 combines with J gene TRBJ2-3; a weak D match, TRBD2 (7 bases). V lost 5 bases and J lost 4, with 10 bases in between. Per germline, CDR1 SGHAT and CDR2 FQNNGV. The CDR3 sequence is 13 residues long. The chain's CDR3 is CASSRGGPDTQYF. The CDR3 DNA sequence: TGTGCCAGCAGCAGGGGGGGTCCAGATACGCAGTATTTT.

The chain uses TRBV13 and TRBJ2-5; no definite D call. CDR3 length: 12 amino acids. The germline V gene encodes CDR1 PRHDT and CDR2 FYEKMQ (reference sequence). Trimming removed 5 bases from V and 4 bases from J, with 8 bases in between. CDR3: CASSPSRETQYF. The DNA for the CDR3 is TGTGCCAGCAGCCCCAGCCGAGAGACCCAGTACTTC.